This note documents a single T cell receptor beta chain sequence. Its specificity is not known. The V gene's germline CDR1 is SGDLS and CDR2 YYNGEE. The V gene lost 6 bases and the J gene lost 1 base, with 12 bases spanning the gap. The CDR3 totals 14 residues. The repertoire was sequenced with immunoSEQ multiplex PCR; TCRdb's copy has only in-frame clones and lacks some. The sample holds about 67,000 clones; roughly 84% are singletons and the top ten take roughly 2.3%. The sample comes from a study of OX40 agonist ivuxolimab in advanced cancers. Looking at the study overall: At doses from 0.01 to 10 mg/kg, patients were given intravenous ivuxolimab every 2 weeks. Aged roughly 23 to 80 with a mean of approximately 60 years, they were around 79% male. Study-level points and caveats: Those patients achieving a partial response at 0.1-3.0 mg/kg showed among the lowest clonal expansion.

The chain recombines TRBV9 with TRBJ2-3, with D possibly being TRBD2 (6 bases). This clonotype originated in an adult with an advanced solid tumor such as melanoma, head and neck, liver or kidney cancer. The sequencing here drew on CD4+ or CD8+ T cells sorted from blood, taken in a trial of the OX40 agonist ivuxolimab. The CDR3: CASTPPGGTDTQYF. The CDR3 DNA sequence: TGTGCCAGCACCCCACCGGGAGGCACAGATACGCAGTATTTT.